Listed here are 22 T cell receptor beta chains from one sample, sequenced in a study of blood T cell repertoires in COVID-19. Assay: immunoSEQ multiplex PCR; the TCRdb copy retains only in-frame clones and omits some. This sample has some 110,000 clones, with 65% to 75% found just once. The sequenced sample was peripheral blood. These receptor sequences come from a human donor with acute or convalescent COVID-19. The donor label of this sample is uncertain.

The chain employs TRBV9 and TRBJ2-5; tentative D call: TRBD1 (5 bases). V was pared by 0 bases and J by 5 bases, with 17 bases between. The germline V gene has CDR1 SGDLS and CDR2 YYNGEE. The CDR3 totals 16 residues. CDR3 DNA: TGTGCCAGCAGCGTAGCTATCGGGCAGGGATTGGAGACCCAGTACTTC. Translating it yields CASSVAIGQGLETQYF.

The chain recombines TRBV28 with TRBJ2-2, with 9 bases aligning to TRBD1. Unmatched junction bases numbered 5, after V lost 2 bases and J lost 4 bases. CDR1 and CDR2 (germline): MDHEN, SYDVKM. The CDR3 has 16 amino acids. The CDR3 loop is CASSLRDRAPTGELFF. CDR3 bases: TGTGCCAGCAGTTTAAGGGACAGGGCGCCCACCGGGGAGCTGTTTTTT.

The rearrangement links TRBV7-2 to TRBJ1-2; D is perhaps TRBD1 (5 bases). Trimming took 5 bases from V and 5 from J, leaving 12 bases between them. Germline V gene sequence: CDR1 SGHTA, CDR2 FQGNSA. The CDR3 loop spans 13 amino acids. CDR3 sequence (DNA): TGTGCCAGCAGCGCCCGGACATTTTATGGCTACACCTTC. The encoded protein is CASSARTFYGYTF.

The gene calls are TRBV18 and TRBJ2-5; TRBD1 agrees at 7 bases. Germline CDR1 KGHSH, CDR2 LQKENI. The CDR3 consists of 14 residues. Trimming removed 0 bases from V and 2 bases from J; junction bases left unmatched: 0. CDR3 sequence (DNA): TGTGCCAGCTCACCACCGGGACAGCAAGAGACCCAGTACTTC. It codes for CASSPPGQQETQYF.

This chain connects TRBV11-2 to TRBJ2-1, with D possibly being TRBD1 (5 bases). V was cut by 3 bases and J by 1 base, with 10 bases left in between. Germline V CDR1 and CDR2: SGHAT, FQNNGV. This CDR3 comprises 15 residues. DNA of the CDR3: TGTGCCAGCAGCTTTCAGGGTGGATCCTACAATGAGCAGTTCTTC. It codes for CASSFQGGSYNEQFF.

This clone was detected a few times. The V and J genes are TRBV5-1 and TRBJ2-3; D is possibly TRBD2 (6 bases). Germline values: CDR1 SGHRS, CDR2 YFSETQ. The CDR3 runs 17 residues. V gave up 1 base and J gave up 0 bases, with 15 bases separating them. The CDR3 bases are TGCGCCAGCAGCTTGATGACTAGAGGTTTGAGCACAGATACGCAGTATTTT. Translated, it gives CASSLMTRGLSTDTQYF.

The chain recombines TRBV18 with TRBJ2-1; 7 bases fit TRBD1. J was trimmed by 1 base and V by 2 bases; bases with no gene match: 8. Germline CDR1 KGHSH, CDR2 LQKENI. The CDR3 is made up of 17 amino acids. DNA of the CDR3: TGTGCCAGCTCACCATGGGCAGGGGGAATGTCCTACAATGAGCAGTTCTTC. Amino acid sequence: CASSPWAGGMSYNEQFF.

This clone was found a few times. The chain joins TRBV7-2 to TRBJ2-5, with D perhaps matching TRBD1 (5 bases). The germline V gene encodes CDR1 SGHTA and CDR2 FQGNSA. CDR3 length: 12 amino acids. V was cut by 3 bases and J by 5 bases, with 7 bases left in between. The CDR3 DNA sequence: TGTGCCAGCAGCTTGTACAGGGAGACCCAGTACTTC. Translation: CASSLYRETQYF. The variable domain in full, with the rest retrieved from reference TRBV7-2 and TRBJ2-5, is GAGVSQSPSNKVTEKGKDVELRCDPISGHTALYWYRQSLGQGLEFLIYFQGNSAPDKSGLPSDRFSAERTGGSVSTLTIQRTQQEDSAVYLCASSLYRETQYFGPGTRLLVL.

The chain recombines TRBV20-1 with TRBJ1-2; maybe TRBD1 (6 bases). Germline CDR1 is DFQATT and CDR2 is SNEGSKA (reference sequence). Trimming shortened V by 6 bases and J by 7 bases, and 12 bases separated the two germline ends. The CDR3 contains 11 residues. The CDR3 coding sequence is TGCAGTGCAGGGGGTTTTGGTGGCTACACCTTC. Protein: CSAGGFGGYTF.

The rearrangement uses TRBV18 and TRBJ1-1; 7 bases fit TRBD1. This CDR3 region has 14 residues. The trim removed 5 bases at V and 0 bases at J, leaving 3 bases unmatched. In germline, CDR1 is KGHSH, CDR2 LQKENI. CDR3 in DNA: TGTGCCAGCTCAGGACAGGTTTTGAACACTGAAGCTTTCTTT. It specifies CASSGQVLNTEAFF.

The rearrangement uses TRBV7-2 and TRBJ2-3, with D hard to call. Germline CDR1 SGHTA, CDR2 FQGNSA. CDR3 length equals 11 residues. V was cut by 3 bases and J by 8 bases, with 6 bases left in between. The DNA of the CDR3 is TGTGCCAGCAGCTTTTACGGTACGCAGTATTTT. Translated: CASSFYGTQYF.

For the CDR3, the DNA is TGCAGCCTTACAGCGGGGGTCCAAGAGACCCAGTACTTC. Amino acids: CSLTAGVQETQYF. The genes are TRBV29-1 and TRBJ2-5; 8 positions agree with TRBD2. Germline V gene sequence: CDR1 SQVTM, CDR2 ANQGSEA. Trimming at V came to 8 bases and at J to 1 base, leaving 6 bases not matched to a gene. This CDR3 is built from 13 residues. The full variable domain, with the rest looked up from reference TRBV29-1 and TRBJ2-5, is SAVISQKPSRDICQRGTSLTIQCQVDSQVTMMFWYRQQPGQSLTLIATANQGSEATYESGFVIDKFPISRPNLTFSTLTVSNMSPEDSSIYLCSLTAGVQETQYFGPGTRLLVL.

The J gene is TRBJ2-2, the V gene TRBV4-1; the D gene is possibly TRBD1 (6 bases). Germline V gene data show CDR1 as MGHRA and CDR2 as YSYEKL. V was shortened by 0 bases and J by 5 bases, with 10 bases between the two germline ends. The CDR3 consists of 15 residues. The CDR3 here is CASSQDRRGTGELFF. In nucleotides, the CDR3 is TGCGCCAGCAGCCAAGATAGAAGGGGGACCGGGGAGCTGTTTTTT.

This clone occurred many times. The chain recombines TRBV2 with TRBJ1-4; D perhaps matches TRBD1 (5 bases). Deletions cut 2 bases from V and 3 bases from J, with 13 bases between. CDR1 is SNHLY, CDR2 FYNNEI, per germline. CDR3 size: 16 residues. CDR3 amino acids: CASSELGGGANEKLFF. CDR3 in DNA: TGTGCCAGCAGTGAACTAGGCGGGGGAGCTAATGAAAAACTGTTTTTT.

The chain has TRBV5-1 and TRBJ2-3; TRBD2 agrees at 9 bases. This CDR3 is built from 16 residues. Trimming at V came to 7 bases and at J to 6 bases, leaving 15 bases not matched to a gene. Looked up from germline, CDR1 is SGHRS and CDR2 is YFSETQ. Here the CDR3 DNA reads TGCGCCAGCTTGGGGGGCCTAGCGGGGCCCCGGGATACGCAGTATTTT. It is translated as CASLGGLAGPRDTQYF.

The gene calls are TRBV24-1 and TRBJ1-5; tentatively, D is TRBD1 (6 bases). V shed 9 bases and J shed 7 bases, with 15 bases lying between them. From germline, CDR1 is KGHDR and CDR2 SFDVKD. The CDR3 covers 13 residues. This CDR3 is CATGRGAGQPQHF. The CDR3 bases are TGTGCCACCGGGCGGGGGGCAGGGCAGCCCCAGCATTTT.

J is TRBJ2-1 and V is TRBV5-1, with 13 bases matching TRBD2. Germline assignment: CDR1 SGHRS and CDR2 YFSETQ. The ends lost 3 bases at V and 7 bases at J; junction bases unmatched: 13. The CDR3 is 18 residues long. The chain's CDR3 is CASSSKRTSGGAVNEQFF. The CDR3 DNA reads TGCGCCAGCAGCTCGAAGAGGACTAGCGGGGGCGCGGTGAATGAGCAGTTCTTC.

The rearrangement uses TRBV18 and TRBJ1-3; 7 bases fit TRBD1. Looked up from germline, CDR1 is KGHSH and CDR2 is LQKENI. With 3 bases clipped from V and 0 bases from J, the junction kept 2 bases outside the gene matches. The CDR3 is 15 residues long. Here the CDR3 DNA reads TGTGCCAGCTCACCCTCAGGGGGCTCTGGAAACACCATATATTTT. It specifies CASSPSGGSGNTIYF.

The DNA of the CDR3 is TGTGCCAGCAGTGAACAGGGGGCTTCGTACGAGCAGTACTTC. The encoded protein is CASSEQGASYEQYF. The chain joins TRBV2 to TRBJ2-7; TRBD1 agrees at 8 bases. The germline CDR1 and CDR2 sequences are SNHLY and FYNNEI. CDR3 length: 14 amino acids. Trimming cost V 2 bases and J 4 bases; bases outside gene matches: 4.

V usage is TRBV20-1 and J usage is TRBJ1-5; D uncertain. Trimming removed 3 bases at V and 0 bases at J, with 15 bases between. This CDR3 comprises 16 residues. Germline V gene data show CDR1 as DFQATT and CDR2 as SNEGSKA (reference sequence). The CDR3 bases are TGCAGTGCTAGTTTGGACTCGGGATCTAGCAATCAGCCCCAGCATTTT. Protein product: CSASLDSGSSNQPQHF.

J is TRBJ1-5 and V is TRBV24-1, with a tentative D call TRBD1 (5 bases). Germline loops: CDR1 KGHDR, CDR2 SFDVKD. The CDR3 runs to 13 residues. V lost 2 bases and J 7 bases, leaving 8 bases between the germline ends. This chain's CDR3 is CATSDSREQPQHF. The CDR3 DNA reads as TGTGCCACCAGTGATTCCAGGGAACAGCCCCAGCATTTT.

V usage is TRBV4-2 and J usage is TRBJ2-7, with D hard to call. The CDR3 is made up of 14 amino acids. The V end lost 0 bases, the J end lost 0 bases, and 6 bases lay between the germline ends. The V gene's germline CDR1 is LGHNA and CDR2 YNFKEQ. The CDR3, as DNA: TGTGCCAGCAGCCAAGACTATTCCTCCTACGAGCAGTACTTC. As protein: CASSQDYSSYEQYF.